The rows below give T cell receptor beta chains drawn from one sample of a study of Graves' ophthalmopathy and Graves' hyperthyroidism. TCRdb processed the multiplex PCR reads anew with MiXCR; each CDR3 protein has one entry. The sample records 150,000 to 200,000 distinct CDR3 sequences, 30% to 45% being singletons. Sequenced material: peripheral blood. The receptors were sampled from a man aged 25-45 years with Graves' ophthalmopathy. CDR3s include the opening cysteine and the closing phenylalanine or tryptophan. The D gene is left open where the match is weak. Clone size is given for some rows only: seen once, a few or many times, or a class if the clone is expanded.

v_call	clone_size	d_call	j_call	cdr3_nt	cdr3_aa
TRBV6-2/TRBV6-3	many	NA	TRBJ2-2	TGTGCCAGCACCGGAGACGCCGGGGAGCTGTTTTTT	CASTGDAGELFF
TRBV12-3/TRBV12-4	NA	NA	TRBJ1-3	TGTGCCAGCAGTGAAGGCAGCTCTGGAAACACCATATATTTT	CASSEGSSGNTIYF
TRBV12-3/TRBV12-4	many	NA	TRBJ2-5	TGTGCCAGCAGTCCCGCCCAGGACTCTAAGACCCAGTACTTC	CASSPAQDSKTQYF
TRBV6-1	NA	TRBD1	TRBJ2-7	TGTGCCAGCAGGGGACAGGGAATCTCTCACGAGCAGTACTTC	CASRGQGISHEQYF
TRBV12-3/TRBV12-4	NA	TRBD2	TRBJ2-5	TGTGCCAGCAGTAAGCGGGAGGGCCTCGGAGAGACCCAGTACTTC	CASSKREGLGETQYF
TRBV24-1	many	TRBD1	TRBJ1-1	TGTGCCACCCTCCGGGACAGGGGGGTCGCTTTCTTT	CATLRDRGVAFF
TRBV28	many	TRBD2	TRBJ2-7	TGTGCCAGCAGCTCTCAGGGAGCGTGGGCGGGAGGTTCCGAGCAGTACTTC	CASSSQGAWAGGSEQYF
TRBV6-1	NA	NA	TRBJ2-7	TGTGCCAGCAGGGGGGCAGGGGTACCCTACGAGCAGTACTTC	CASRGAGVPYEQYF
TRBV6-2/TRBV6-3	NA	NA	TRBJ2-7	TGTGCCAGCATCAACGACGGTGCTCAGCAGTACTTC	CASINDGAQQYF
TRBV5-1	many	NA	TRBJ2-7	TGCGCCAGCAGCTTGGGTCTTCCCCCATACGAGCAGTACTTC	CASSLGLPPYEQYF
TRBV14	many	NA	TRBJ2-5	TGTGCCAGCAGCCCTGAGACCCAGTACTTC	CASSPETQYF
TRBV19	many	NA	TRBJ2-5	TGTGCCAGTAGTACTAGCGATCGAGAGACCCAGTACTTC	CASSTSDRETQYF
TRBV7-8	NA	NA	TRBJ2-5	TGTGCCAGCTCCCCGTCAAGGGGTCAAGAGACCCAGTACTTC	CASSPSRGQETQYF
TRBV7-9	NA	NA	TRBJ1-1	TGTGCCAGCAGTATAGGGTCCACTGAAGCTTTCTTT	CASSIGSTEAFF
TRBV19	many	NA	TRBJ2-2	TGTGCCAGTAGTATTTGGGGCTCCGGGGAGCTGTTTTTT	CASSIWGSGELFF
TRBV5-1	few	NA	TRBJ1-6	TGCGCCAGCAGCGAGGATCGTAGTGATGTCGGTTCACCCCTCCACTTT	CASSEDRSDVGSPLHF
TRBV6-1	many	NA	TRBJ1-6	TGTGCCACCAGACGATCCCAGGATAATTCACCCCTCCACTTT	CATRRSQDNSPLHF
TRBV20-1	many	TRBD2	TRBJ2-2	TGCAGTGCTAGAGAAGGCGGGAGCGACACCGGGGAGCTGTTTTTT	CSAREGGSDTGELFF
TRBV29-1	many	NA	TRBJ1-2	TGCAGCGTTGGGACGGGAGGAGACTATGGCTACACCTTC	CSVGTGGDYGYTF
TRBV6-2/TRBV6-3	many	TRBD1	TRBJ2-7	TGTGCCAGCAGTAATGGAACAGGGGGCATCTACGAGCAGTACTTC	CASSNGTGGIYEQYF
TRBV7-2	NA	TRBD2	TRBJ2-5	TGTGCCAGCTCAGCGGGAGCTCTTATCGAGACCCAGTACTTC	CASSAGALIETQYF
TRBV10-3	NA	NA	TRBJ1-5	TGTGCCATCAGTGAGTCAGTCCAGAATCAGCCCCAGCATTTT	CAISESVQNQPQHF
TRBV7-8	many	TRBD1	TRBJ1-1	TGTGCCAGCAGCTTTCGACCTGGACAGGGGGCTGACAACACTGAAGCTTTCTTT	CASSFRPGQGADNTEAFF
TRBV6-5	many	TRBD1	TRBJ1-5	TGTGCCAGCAGTCAGGACAGGGCTGGCAATCAGCCCCAGCATTTT	CASSQDRAGNQPQHF
TRBV7-9	many	TRBD2	TRBJ2-7	TGTGCCAGCAGCGCAGGAGCGGGATACGCCTACGAGCAGTACTTC	CASSAGAGYAYEQYF
TRBV6-1	NA	NA	TRBJ2-7	TGTGCCAGCATCCCCGAACCCTACACCTACGAGCAGTACTTC	CASIPEPYTYEQYF
TRBV18	many	NA	TRBJ2-7	TGTGCCAGCTCACCTCCGACAGGTCGCAACGAGCAGTACTTC	CASSPPTGRNEQYF
TRBV11-2	many	TRBD1	TRBJ2-7	TGTGCCAGCAGCTCGCCCGAAGACAGGGCGTCACCCTACGAGCAGTACTTC	CASSSPEDRASPYEQYF
TRBV2	many	NA	TRBJ1-1	TGTGCCAGCAGTGTGAGGGAGGGCTACAACACTGAAGCTTTCTTT	CASSVREGYNTEAFF
TRBV12-3/TRBV12-4	few	TRBD1	TRBJ1-1	TGTGCCAGCACCATGACAGGGGTGGGCACTGAAGCTTTCTTT	CASTMTGVGTEAFF
TRBV6-2/TRBV6-3	many	NA	TRBJ1-5	TGTGCCAGCAGCTCCTTCAGGGTTGGACAGCCCCAGCATTTT	CASSSFRVGQPQHF
TRBV28	NA	NA	TRBJ2-2	TGTGCCAGCAGCCAGGCGTCCGGGGAGCTGTTTTTT	CASSQASGELFF
TRBV28	many	NA	TRBJ2-7	TGTGCCAGCAGTTTATTCAGAGGGACACCTACCTACGAGCAGTACTTC	CASSLFRGTPTYEQYF
TRBV7-3	NA	NA	TRBJ2-6	TGTGCCAGCAGCTTATTAGGGGGCTCTGGGGCCAACGTCCTGACTTTC	CASSLLGGSGANVLTF